The TCR beta chain under discussion was sequenced for a study of T cells in Graves' hyperthyroidism and ophthalmopathy. J was trimmed by 3 bases and V by 0 bases; bases with no gene match: 6. Germline V gene data show CDR1 as SGHRS and CDR2 as YFSETQ. This CDR3 spans 18 amino acids. Amplified TCR beta CDR3 regions derived from RNA transcripts. The HTBI set primed first-round TCR CDR3 RT-PCR. TCRdb fed the multiplex PCR reads into MiXCR, producing one record per CDR3 protein. The sample has about 380,000 distinct CDR3 sequences, roughly 20% seen once. Overall study findings and caveats: In simple terms, a model built on 13 V-J features told ophthalmopathy apart from stable hyperthyroidism.

This clonotype has at least ten counts. Its matching antigen is unknown. The origin of this receptor is a man between 18 and 29 years old with Graves' ophthalmopathy. This chain joins TRBV5-1 and TRBJ2-3; 14 nucleotides agree with TRBD2. Sequencing was done on a sample of blood. CDR3 nucleotide sequence: TGCGCCAGCAGCTTGGGACTAGCGGGGGGGTCTGGTACAGATACGCAGTATTTT. This sequence encodes CASSLGLAGGSGTDTQYF.